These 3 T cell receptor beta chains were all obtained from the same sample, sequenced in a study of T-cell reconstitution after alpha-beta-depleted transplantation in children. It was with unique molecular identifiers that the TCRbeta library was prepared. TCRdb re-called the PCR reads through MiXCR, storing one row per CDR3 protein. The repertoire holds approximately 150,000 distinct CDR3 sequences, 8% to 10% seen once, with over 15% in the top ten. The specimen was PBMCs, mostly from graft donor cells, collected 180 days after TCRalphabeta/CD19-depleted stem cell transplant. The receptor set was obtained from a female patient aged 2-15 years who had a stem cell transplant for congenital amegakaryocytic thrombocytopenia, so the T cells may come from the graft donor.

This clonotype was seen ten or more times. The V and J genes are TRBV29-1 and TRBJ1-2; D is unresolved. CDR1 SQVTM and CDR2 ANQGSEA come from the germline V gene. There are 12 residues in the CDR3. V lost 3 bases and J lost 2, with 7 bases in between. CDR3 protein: CSVDWANYGYTF. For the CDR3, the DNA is TGCAGCGTTGATTGGGCCAACTATGGCTACACCTTC.

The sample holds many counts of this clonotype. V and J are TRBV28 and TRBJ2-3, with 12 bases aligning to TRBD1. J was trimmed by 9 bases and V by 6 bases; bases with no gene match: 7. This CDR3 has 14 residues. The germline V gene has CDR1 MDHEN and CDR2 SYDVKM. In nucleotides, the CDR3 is TGTGCCAGCAGACCCGGGACAGGGGGCGACACGCAGTATTTT. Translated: CASRPGTGGDTQYF.

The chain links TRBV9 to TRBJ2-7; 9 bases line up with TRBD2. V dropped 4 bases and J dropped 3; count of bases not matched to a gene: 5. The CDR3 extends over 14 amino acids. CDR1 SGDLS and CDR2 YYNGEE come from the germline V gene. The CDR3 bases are TGTGCCAGCAGCCCGGTGACTAGCGGCTACGAGCAGTACTTC. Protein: CASSPVTSGYEQYF.